The clone carrying this T cell receptor beta chain came up a few times. Its antigen is as yet unknown. The sample originates from a study of cytomegalovirus exposure and HLA in healthy donors. Primers included in the PCR were 60 Vbeta and 13 Jbeta primers. Assay: immunoSEQ multiplex PCR; the TCRdb copy retains only in-frame clones and omits some. The sample yields more than 95,000 clones, more than 65% seen once. The CDR3 has 14 amino acids. The V gene's germline CDR1 is MNHNY and CDR2 SVGAGI (reference sequence). Deletions cut 2 bases from V and 4 bases from J, with 8 bases between. Study-wide points: In a later analysis, TCR beta V- and J-gene trimming showed a link to a missense DCLRE1C variant. Later analysis identified several of the most significant clusters that appeared linked to common viral pathogens.

This TCR was sampled from a man aged 25 to 40 in good health and CMV-seronegative. The chain recombines TRBV6-6 with TRBJ2-2, with unresolved D. Source material: PBMCs. DNA of the CDR3: TGTGCCAGCAGTTACGATTCGGGCACCGGGGAGCTGTTTTTT. This encodes CASSYDSGTGELFF.